The clone carrying this TCR beta chain was counted many times. Antigen: not known. A much larger clone differs from this one at a single base, so this may be a read error. The record originates from a study of breast tumors, draining lymph nodes, adjacent tissues. The CDR3 is 15 amino acids. In germline, CDR1 is LNHDA, CDR2 SQIVND (reference sequence). Breast cancer patients provided tissue from their axillary draining lymph nodes. Notes on the study in general: Most tumor T cells seemingly derive from lymph node, then expand in tumor. Tumor TCR diversity was below lymph nodes but above nontumor tissue.

MiXCR, applied by TCRdb to the multiplex PCR reads, yields one record per CDR3 protein. Altogether approximately 200,000 distinct CDR3 sequences are present, 31% being singletons, with the ten largest covering about 4.5%. The origin of this receptor is a female donor with breast cancer. Some clones in this sample may be carry-over from other donors' samples. Sequenced sample: axillary lymph node tissue. The genes are TRBV19 and TRBJ1-6, with D possibly TRBD1 on 6 matching bases. The CDR3 here is CASSAQGTYSSPLHF. CDR3 coding DNA: TGTGCCAGTAGTGCTCAGGGGACCTATAGTTCACCCCTCCACTTT.